The 26 T cell receptor beta chains in this list originate from one sample, sequenced in a study of T cells in narcolepsy. Assay: immunoSEQ multiplex PCR; the TCRdb copy retains only in-frame clones and omits some. The data hold some 32,000 clones, with around four fifths observed a single time. The source material was CD45RA- memory CD4+ T cells from PBMCs. The receptors were sampled from a human donor with narcolepsy.

V is TRBV28 and J is TRBJ2-1; TRBD2 might be the D (6 bases). The CDR3 sequence is 17 residues long. In germline, CDR1 is MDHEN, CDR2 SYDVKM. V shed 4 bases and J shed 4 bases, with 20 bases lying between them. CDR3 amino acids: CASSSSSRARGYNEQFF. The DNA for the CDR3 is TGTGCCAGCAGTTCCTCATCAAGGGCGCGGGGTTACAATGAGCAGTTCTTC.

The V and J genes are TRBV25-1 and TRBJ1-1; possibly TRBD1 for D (6 bases). The CDR3 is 14 residues long. The germline V and J ends were trimmed by 4 bases and 13 bases, with 22 bases remaining between them. Germline lookup yields CDR1 MGHDK and CDR2 SYGVNS. DNA of the CDR3: TGTGCCAGCAGTGGGACAGCTTGGGGTTCGGTGGTTTTCTTT. Translated, it gives CASSGTAWGSVVFF.

CDR3 DNA: TGTGCCAGCAGCTGGACAGGGTCTGAAGCTTTCTTT. This translates into CASSWTGSEAFF. V gene TRBV5-5 combines with J gene TRBJ1-1; TRBD1 aligns across 8 bases. This CDR3 comprises 12 residues. CDR1 is SGHKS and CDR2 is YYEKEE in the germline V gene (reference sequence). Trimming cost V 3 bases and J 6 bases; bases outside gene matches: 1.

V and J are TRBV5-1 and TRBJ2-2, with D unclear. CDR3 length equals 13 residues. CDR1 SGHRS and CDR2 YFSETQ come from the germline V gene. Between the trimmed V and J ends, which lost 1 base and 4 bases, there was a span of 5 bases. The chain's CDR3 is CASSLLSTGELFF. As DNA, the CDR3 is TGCGCCAGCAGCTTGCTAAGCACCGGGGAGCTGTTTTTT.

CDR3 sequence: CASSPGSTNGELFF. The DNA of the CDR3 is TGTGCCAGCAGCCCCGGATCGACAAACGGGGAGCTGTTTTTT. The rearrangement joins TRBV11-2 to TRBJ2-2, with D hard to call. The CDR3 consists of 14 residues. Germline CDR1 and CDR2: SGHAT and FQNNGV. V lost 5 bases, J lost 7 bases, and 14 bases lay in between.

The chain has TRBV5-1 and TRBJ2-3, with 7 bases aligning to TRBD2. The CDR3 extends over 16 amino acids. From germline, CDR1 is SGHRS and CDR2 YFSETQ. V trimming: 0 bases; J trimming: 2 bases; junction bases outside the gene matches: 6. CDR3 bases: TGCGCCAGCAGCTTGGTGGTCGGGAGGCTCACAGATACGCAGTATTTT. Encoded protein: CASSLVVGRLTDTQYF.

This clone came up once. The chain carries TRBV12-5 and TRBJ1-1; D ambiguous. Germline V gives CDR1 LGHNT, CDR2 FRNRAP. This CDR3 has 12 amino acids. Trimming took 1 base from V and 5 from J, leaving 5 bases between them. The CDR3 DNA reads as TGTGCTAGTGGTTTGGGAGGGACTGAAGCTTTCTTT. The encoded protein is CASGLGGTEAFF.

The chain is built from TRBV6-1 and TRBJ2-6; the D is unclear. V was cut by 6 bases and J by 2 bases, with 8 bases left in between. Germline V gene sequence: CDR1 MNHNS, CDR2 SASEGT. This CDR3 spans 14 amino acids. The chain's CDR3 is CASSGQAGANVLTF. CDR3 bases: TGTGCCAGCAGCGGCCAGGCTGGGGCCAACGTCCTGACTTTC.

Note on this clone: The germline gene is not matched at one end of the junction; a read error may be the cause. V gene TRBV2 combines with J gene TRBJ2-3; TRBD2 is a possible D gene (5 bases). Germline V lookup: CDR1 SNHLY, CDR2 FYNNEI. This CDR3 comprises 14 residues. CDR3 DNA: TGTGCCAGCAGAGAAGGCGGATGGGAGAATACGCAGTATTTT. It codes for CASREGGWENTQYF.

J is TRBJ2-3 and V is TRBV5-6; D unresolved. Germline V gene sequence: CDR1 SGHDT, CDR2 YYEEEE. CDR3 length equals 15 residues. Deletions cut 2 bases from V and 3 bases from J, with 13 bases between. This chain's CDR3 is CASSFSSERTDTQYF. The CDR3 DNA reads as TGTGCCAGCAGCTTCAGCTCAGAAAGGACAGATACGCAGTATTTT. Complete variable domain (other parts from reference TRBV5-6 and TRBJ2-3): DAGVTQSPTHLIKTRGQQVTLRCSPKSGHDTVSWYQQALGQGPQFIFQYYEEEERQRGNFPDRFSGHQFPNYSSELNVNALLLGDSALYLCASSFSSERTDTQYFGPGTRLTVL.

The chain recombines TRBV15 with TRBJ1-2, with D hard to call. Trimming shortened V by 6 bases and J by 8 bases, and 16 bases separated the two germline ends. The CDR3 extends over 13 amino acids. The germline CDR1 and CDR2 sequences are LNHNV and YYDKDF (reference sequence). CDR3 region: CATSLTSYGGYTF. The DNA of the CDR3 is TGTGCCACCAGTTTGACCAGTTACGGGGGCTACACCTTC.

The chain combines TRBV6-6 with TRBJ1-6; 9 bases line up with TRBD1. The V gene end was trimmed by 9 bases and the J gene end by 8 bases; junction bases not matched to a gene: 8. There are 14 residues in the CDR3. Germline loops: CDR1 MNHNY, CDR2 SVGAGI (reference sequence). The CDR3 region has the DNA TGTGCCAGTCAGGGACAGGGAGGTGATTCACCCCTCCACTTT. Its translation: CASQGQGGDSPLHF.

The genes are TRBV5-6 and TRBJ2-1; 10 nucleotides agree with TRBD1. The CDR3 totals 17 residues. With 4 bases clipped from V and 7 bases from J, the junction kept 14 bases outside the gene matches. CDR1 and CDR2 from the germline V gene are SGHDT and YYEEEE. CDR3 residues: CASSTAGTGDIRNEQFF. As DNA, the CDR3 is TGTGCCAGCAGCACAGCCGGGACAGGGGATATAAGGAATGAGCAGTTCTTC.

The gene calls are TRBV5-1 and TRBJ2-7; D is unresolved. The CDR3 sequence is 16 residues long. V lost 1 base and J lost 3, with 17 bases in between. Germline-derived CDR1 and CDR2 are SGHRS and YFSETQ. CDR3 DNA: TGCGCCAGCAGCTTGCAACAAGCTCGTAAAAACTACGAGCAGTACTTC. Its protein product is CASSLQQARKNYEQYF.

The V gene is TRBV19, the J gene TRBJ2-2; either TRBD1 or TRBD2 may supply D (5 bases each). Looked up from germline, CDR1 is LNHDA and CDR2 is SQIVND (reference sequence). The CDR3 covers 15 residues. V lost 3 bases, J lost 5 bases, and 13 bases lay in between. This CDR3 is CASSMRGWKTGELFF. The DNA of the CDR3 is TGTGCCAGTAGTATGAGGGGATGGAAAACCGGGGAGCTGTTTTTT.

V gene TRBV5-1 combines with J gene TRBJ2-3, with D unresolved. Germline V CDR1 and CDR2: SGHRS, YFSETQ. The CDR3 extends over 15 amino acids. With 8 bases removed from V and 5 bases from J, the gap between germline ends came to 21 bases. In DNA, the CDR3 is TGCGCCAGTAGCATGGGATCTAGTGGCCGAGATACGCAGTATTTT. Translation gives CASSMGSSGRDTQYF.

Concerning this clone: At the DNA level, this CDR3 is encoded by other sequences in the same sample as well. The chain couples TRBV6-1 to TRBJ2-1; D may be TRBD2 (6 bases). CDR1 and CDR2 (germline): MNHNS, SASEGT. The ends were cut back, 3 bases at V and 0 bases at J, with 15 bases in the middle. CDR3 length equals 17 residues. The CDR3: CASSERGLLSSYNEQFF. As DNA, the CDR3 is TGTGCCAGCAGTGAGCGGGGCCTATTGAGCTCCTACAATGAGCAGTTCTTC.

CDR3 protein: CASSGSQRQETQYF. CDR3 DNA sequence: TGTGCCAGCAGTGGGTCGCAGCGACAAGAGACCCAGTACTTC. The rearrangement uses TRBV2 and TRBJ2-5; D gene ambiguous. The V gene lost 4 bases and the J gene lost 2 bases, with 11 bases spanning the gap. There are 14 residues in the CDR3. From germline, CDR1 is SNHLY and CDR2 FYNNEI.

This chain links TRBV6-5 with TRBJ2-3; D is ambiguous. Trimming took off 3 bases at V and 0 bases at J, with 10 bases between the two ends. There are 15 residues in the CDR3. CDR1 is MNHEY and CDR2 is SVGAGI in the germline V gene. This CDR3 reads CASSYLGSSTDTQYF. DNA for the CDR3: TGTGCCAGCAGTTATTTGGGTTCTAGCACAGATACGCAGTATTTT.

J is TRBJ2-1 and V is TRBV12-5; 10 bases line up with TRBD2. Per the germline V gene, CDR1 is LGHNT and CDR2 is FRNRAP. The trim removed 7 bases at V and 7 bases at J, leaving 13 bases unmatched. The CDR3 is 16 residues long. The CDR3 spells CASAPSGGGSLNEQFF. Here the CDR3 DNA reads TGTGCTAGTGCTCCCAGCGGGGGGGGTTCCCTTAATGAGCAGTTCTTC.

The chain uses TRBV27 and TRBJ2-5; D might be TRBD2 (5 bases). Germline CDR1 is MNHEY and CDR2 is SMNVEV (reference sequence). The V and J ends lost 6 bases and 3 bases respectively, with 11 bases between them. The CDR3 extends over 13 amino acids. The CDR3, as DNA: TGTGCCAGCAGGTTGAGGGCTAAAGAGACCCAGTACTTC. Translation: CASRLRAKETQYF.

This chain uses TRBV6-5 with TRBJ1-5; tentatively, D is TRBD1 (5 bases). The V end was cut by 6 bases, the J end by 3 bases, with 15 bases between. Germline lookup yields CDR1 MNHEY and CDR2 SVGAGI. This CDR3 has 15 residues. Here the CDR3 reads CASRPDRTLNQPQHF. For the CDR3, the DNA is TGTGCCAGCAGACCCGACAGAACCCTCAATCAGCCCCAGCATTTT.

The V and J genes are TRBV19 and TRBJ2-1; D possibly corresponds to TRBD2 (7 bases). CDR3 length equals 18 residues. CDR1 is LNHDA, CDR2 SQIVND, per germline (reference sequence). Here the CDR3 reads CACMKEGEPGGPYNEQFF. The DNA of the CDR3 is TGTGCTTGTATGAAGGAGGGGGAACCGGGGGGCCCCTACAATGAGCAGTTCTTC.

V and J are TRBV5-4 and TRBJ2-7; D unclear. This CDR3 is built from 13 residues. V was cut by 0 bases and J by 4 bases, with 8 bases left in between. The V gene's germline CDR1 is SGHNT and CDR2 YYREEE (reference sequence). Written as DNA, the CDR3 is TGTGCCAGCAGCTTGGCCGTACAGTACGAGCAGTACTTC. The encoded protein is CASSLAVQYEQYF.

The rearrangement joins TRBV18 to TRBJ2-7; TRBD1 might be the D (5 bases). V gave up 2 bases and J gave up 6 bases, with 8 bases separating them. CDR1 KGHSH and CDR2 LQKENI come from the germline V gene. The CDR3 is 12 amino acids. The CDR3 spells CASSPMTAEQYF. CDR3 nucleotide sequence: TGTGCCAGCTCACCAATGACAGCCGAGCAGTACTTC.

V is TRBV7-9 and J is TRBJ1-2; TRBD1 might be the D (5 bases). This CDR3 is 14 amino acids long. V shed 0 bases and J shed 4 bases, with 9 bases lying between them. In germline, CDR1 is SEHNR, CDR2 FQNEAQ (reference sequence). CDR3 amino acids: CASSLAGEAYGYTF. CDR3 DNA: TGTGCCAGCAGCTTAGCAGGGGAGGCCTATGGCTACACCTTC.